These 20 T cell receptor beta chains originate from one sample sequenced in a study of T cell responses to AZD1222 COVID-19 vaccine. Produced via immunoSEQ multiplex PCR; TCRdb's table is partial and in-frame only. The sample has 150,000 to 200,000 clones; 70% to 90% are singletons. Sequenced here: peripheral blood, sampled on day 0 of AZD1222 vaccination. The origin of the receptors is an adult in good health.

The chain uses TRBV18 and TRBJ1-5; D unclear. CDR1 is KGHSH, CDR2 LQKENI, per germline. The CDR3 is 12 amino acids. The V gene lost 2 bases and the J gene lost 4 bases, with 3 bases spanning the gap. The CDR3 region has the DNA TGTGCCAGCTCACCAGCGAATCAGCCCCAGCATTTT. Its translation: CASSPANQPQHF. The full variable domain, in which reference TRBV18 and TRBJ1-5 provide the parts outside the CDR3, is NAGVMQNPRHLVRRRGQEARLRCSPMKGHSHVYWYRQLPEEGLKFMVYLQKENIIDESGMPKERFSAEFPKEGPSILRIQQVVRGDSAAYFCASSPANQPQHFGDGTRLSIL.

The gene calls are TRBV3-1 (or the pseudogene TRBV3-2) and TRBJ2-7; maybe TRBD2 (6 bases). The CDR3 has 16 residues. The germline V gene has CDR1 LGHDT and CDR2 YNNKEL (reference sequence). The ends were cut back, 0 bases at V and 6 bases at J, with 18 bases in the middle. DNA for the CDR3: TGTGCCAGCAGCCAAGATGGAAGGGGAGGCCCGGGCGAGCAGTACTTC. This codes for CASSQDGRGGPGEQYF.

The chain links TRBV9 to TRBJ2-1; 15 nucleotides match TRBD2. Per germline, CDR1 SGDLS and CDR2 YYNGEE. Losses at the gene ends were 4 bases for V and 12 bases for J; bases not matched to a gene: 8. The CDR3 has 15 residues. CDR3 region: CASSPTGLAGGTQFF. Written as DNA, the CDR3 is TGTGCCAGCAGCCCAACGGGACTAGCGGGGGGTACGCAGTTCTTC.

The chain couples TRBV11-2 to TRBJ2-1, with D unclear. The CDR3 covers 12 residues. Trimming shortened V by 5 bases and J by 8 bases, and 10 bases separated the two germline ends. Germline CDR1 reads SGHAT; CDR2 reads FQNNGV. CDR3 region: CASSTNDDEQFF. Written as DNA, the CDR3 is TGTGCCAGCAGCACAAACGACGATGAGCAGTTCTTC.

This chain links TRBV7-9 with TRBJ1-1, with TRBD1 matching over 9 bases. J lost 1 base, V lost 8 bases, and 2 bases had no gene match. CDR3 length: 13 amino acids. From germline, CDR1 is SEHNR and CDR2 FQNEAQ (reference sequence). CDR3 sequence: CASEGQGNTEAFF. The CDR3 bases are TGTGCCAGCGAGGGACAGGGGAACACTGAAGCTTTCTTT.

J is TRBJ2-7 and V is TRBV27; D might be TRBD1 (5 bases). The germline V gene encodes CDR1 MNHEY and CDR2 SMNVEV (reference sequence). The CDR3 totals 16 residues. The V end lost 0 bases, the J end lost 2 bases, and 14 bases lay between the germline ends. CDR3 sequence (DNA): TGTGCCAGCAGTTTATCAGCCAGGGTGAGGACCTACGAGCAGTACTTC. Protein: CASSLSARVRTYEQYF.

This clone was found once. The chain couples TRBV30 to TRBJ1-3; D perhaps matches TRBD1 (5 bases). The germline CDR1 and CDR2 sequences are GTSNPN and SVGIG (reference sequence). V was clipped by 4 bases and J by 0 bases, with 13 bases between them. This CDR3 has 15 residues. The CDR3, as DNA: TGTGCCTGGACCCCGGGGCGACTCTCTGGAAACACCATATATTTT. It encodes CAWTPGRLSGNTIYF.

This chain joins TRBV12-3 or TRBV12-4 and TRBJ1-2; no clear D gene. V shed 1 base and J shed 4 bases, with 4 bases lying between them. The CDR3 contains 12 residues. The CDR3 region is CASSLGPYGYTF. CDR3 sequence (DNA): TGTGCCAGCAGTTTAGGACCCTATGGCTACACCTTC.

The V and J genes are TRBV4-1 and TRBJ1-4, with TRBD1 matching 9 bases. Trimming at V came to 7 bases and at J to 10 bases, leaving 7 bases not matched to a gene. Germline assignment: CDR1 MGHRA and CDR2 YSYEKL. This CDR3 has 13 residues. The CDR3 DNA reads as TGCGCCAGCAAGGGACAGGGTGACGGAAAACTGTTTTTT. As protein: CASKGQGDGKLFF.

This clone appeared a single time. The chain uses TRBV5-5 and TRBJ2-3, with 8 bases fitting TRBD2. Germline V gene lookup returns CDR1 SGHKS and CDR2 YYEKEE (reference sequence). The J segment lost 4 bases and the V segment lost 3 bases, leaving 4 bases of the junction unmatched. The CDR3 covers 14 residues. CDR3 amino acids: CASSSTGGPDTQYF. CDR3 bases: TGTGCCAGCAGCTCAACGGGGGGGCCAGATACGCAGTATTTT.

The J gene is TRBJ2-1, the V gene TRBV10-3; 12 bases are shared with TRBD2. After removal of 6 bases from V and 2 bases from J, the junction contained 2 bases not matched to a gene. Germline CDR1 is ENHRY and CDR2 is SYGVKD. This CDR3 is 15 amino acids long. In nucleotides, the CDR3 is TGTGCCATCAGGCCTAGCGGGGGGGCCTACAATGAGCAGTTCTTC. Residues: CAIRPSGGAYNEQFF.

The sample holds one count of this clone. The chain combines TRBV27 with TRBJ2-5; TRBD2 might be the D (6 bases). Trimming removed 7 bases from V and 4 bases from J, with 16 bases in between. The CDR3 is 14 residues long. CDR1 MNHEY and CDR2 SMNVEV come from the germline V gene (reference sequence). DNA for the CDR3: TGTGCCAGCAAAAGGCGGGTGGGGGGAGAGACCCAGTACTTC. Its protein product is CASKRRVGGETQYF.

J is TRBJ1-4 and V is TRBV4-3; no clear D gene. CDR3 length equals 16 residues. Deletions cut 0 bases from V and 6 bases from J, with 14 bases between. Germline V gene data show CDR1 as LGHNA and CDR2 as YSLEER. In nucleotides, the CDR3 is TGCGCCAGCAGCCAAGACGGGTTGACTCGGGATGAAAAACTGTTTTTT. It codes for CASSQDGLTRDEKLFF.

The genes are TRBV2 and TRBJ2-5, with a weak D call TRBD1 (6 bases). This CDR3 is built from 12 residues. V was cut by 8 bases and J by 5 bases, with 12 bases left in between. Germline CDR1 SNHLY, CDR2 FYNNEI. The DNA for the CDR3 is TGTGCCAGCGGGGGCACTGGGGAGACCCAGTACTTC. Its translation is CASGGTGETQYF.

The rearrangement links TRBV2 to TRBJ1-1; D remains ambiguous. Trimming took off 4 bases at V and 1 base at J, with 7 bases between the two ends. Germline V gene data show CDR1 as SNHLY and CDR2 as FYNNEI. The CDR3 contains 13 residues. The CDR3 protein is CASSAERNTEAFF. CDR3 nucleotides: TGTGCCAGCAGTGCCGAAAGGAACACTGAAGCTTTCTTT.

The chain recombines TRBV11-2 with TRBJ2-1, with a tentative D call TRBD1 (5 bases). CDR1 is SGHAT, CDR2 FQNNGV, per germline. This CDR3 has 16 amino acids. Trimming removed 1 base at V and 5 bases at J, with 15 bases between. The CDR3 DNA reads TGTGCCAGCAGCTTAGTGGTAGGGGATCCCCACAATGAGCAGTTCTTC. This encodes CASSLVVGDPHNEQFF. The full variable domain, its missing parts supplied by reference TRBV11-2 and TRBJ2-1, is EAGVAQSPRYKIIEKRQSVAFWCNPISGHATLYWYQQILGQGPKLLIQFQNNGVVDDSQLPKDRFSAERLKGVDSTLKIQPAKLEDSAVYLCASSLVVGDPHNEQFFGPGTRLTVL.

For the CDR3, the DNA is TGTGCCAGCACCCAAAGGGCGGGTGGAGAGACCCAGTACTTC. This sequence encodes CASTQRAGGETQYF. The chain links TRBV11-2 to TRBJ2-5, with D perhaps matching TRBD2 (5 bases). Trimming removed 7 bases at V and 4 bases at J, with 16 bases between. Germline CDR1 reads SGHAT; CDR2 reads FQNNGV. This CDR3 contains 14 residues.

The CDR3 nucleotides are TGTGCCAGCAGCCAAGCTACGATGTCGGTATCCTACAATGAGCAGTTCTTC. Its translation: CASSQATMSVSYNEQFF. This chain links TRBV4-2 with TRBJ2-1; unclear D gene. Germline CDR1 reads LGHNA; CDR2 reads YNFKEQ. V was pared by 1 base and J by 1 base, with 14 bases between. The CDR3 totals 17 residues.

V gene TRBV28 combines with J gene TRBJ1-5; D gene uncertain. The CDR3 length is 13 residues. In germline, CDR1 is MDHEN, CDR2 SYDVKM. With 1 base removed from V and 12 bases from J, the gap between germline ends came to 13 bases. In DNA, the CDR3 is TGTGCCAGCAGTTTATTAAGCCCCGAGGTCCAGCATTTT. The encoded protein is CASSLLSPEVQHF.

This rearrangement joins TRBV25-1 to TRBJ2-1; TRBD1 is a possible D gene (5 bases). The germline V gene has CDR1 MGHDK and CDR2 SYGVNS. This CDR3 has 13 amino acids. Trimming pared 0 bases from V and 8 bases from J, leaving 8 bases between. The CDR3 sequence is CASSEYRRDEQFF. CDR3 DNA sequence: TGTGCCAGCAGTGAATATCGCAGGGATGAGCAGTTCTTC. Supplemented by reference TRBV25-1 and TRBJ2-1, the full variable domain reads EADIYQTPRYLVIGTGKKITLECSQTMGHDKMYWYQQDPGMELHLIHYSYGVNSTEKGDLSSESTVSRIRTEHFPLTLESARPSHTSQYLCASSEYRRDEQFFGPGTRLTVL.